This section outlines one TCR beta chain sequence together with its context. With 6 bases removed from V and 1 base from J, the gap between germline ends came to 16 bases. The germline V gene encodes CDR1 SGHAT and CDR2 FQNNGV. This CDR3 region has 15 residues. These data belong to a study of blood T cell repertoires in COVID-19. Using immunoSEQ multiplex PCR, the repertoire was profiled, and TCRdb retains in-frame clones only, with some absent. In the table there are under 300,000 clones, under 90% of which are singletons. The sample taken for sequencing was PBMCs or T cells enriched from blood (not recorded which). The sequence derives from a middle-aged woman who had recovered from COVID-19. The chain has TRBV11-2 and TRBJ2-7; a possible D gene is TRBD1 (5 bases). CDR3 bases: TGTGCCAGCAGTCAGACAGAGAGTGCTTCCTACGAGCAGTACTTC. Translating it yields CASSQTESASYEQYF.